This TCR beta chain was found in a study of T cells in Graves' hyperthyroidism and ophthalmopathy. TCR beta CDR3 region amplification was performed from RNA transcripts. A first-round RT-PCR of the TCR CDR3 used the HTBI primer set. Via MiXCR, TCRdb re-called the multiplex PCR reads, giving one row per CDR3 protein. This table holds 540,000 or so distinct CDR3 sequences, around a sixth found once. Trimming took 4 bases from V and 5 from J, leaving 14 bases between them. CDR1 is MNHNS, CDR2 SASEGT, per germline. The CDR3 totals 14 residues. Together with thyroid ultrasound, orbital computed tomography, serum thyroxine and TRAb, clinical symptoms were used for diagnoses.

Material for sequencing was blood. The V gene is TRBV6-1, the J gene TRBJ1-1; D is unresolved. The sequence was obtained from a woman in her thirties with Graves' hyperthyroidism. CDR3 DNA: TGTGCCAGCAGTGTCCGGGGATATGTGACTGAAGCTTTCTTT. It codes for CASSVRGYVTEAFF.